Below, 32 T cell receptor beta chains from the same sample are listed, as sequenced in a study of siplizumab effects on memory and regulatory T cells. Using immunoSEQ multiplex PCR, the repertoire was profiled, and TCRdb retains in-frame clones only, with some absent. This sample carries roughly 120,000 clones, less than 95% of them seen once, and the ten largest clones take roughly 1.5%. Sequenced sample: non-Treg CD4+ T cells sorted from blood. The origin of the receptors is a human donor in good health.

The chain carries TRBV27 and TRBJ1-5; possibly TRBD1 for D (5 bases). Deletions cut 6 bases from V and 2 bases from J, with 8 bases between. CDR3 size: 13 residues. The germline gives CDR1 MNHEY, CDR2 SMNVEV (reference sequence). The CDR3 is CASRPRGNQPQHF. The CDR3, as DNA: TGTGCCAGCAGACCCAGGGGCAATCAGCCCCAGCATTTT.

There are a few counts of this clone. The chain joins TRBV9 to TRBJ1-1; D uncertain. Germline V CDR1 and CDR2: SGDLS, YYNGEE. This CDR3 has 14 amino acids. The V and J ends lost 4 bases and 2 bases respectively, with 12 bases between them. Written as DNA, the CDR3 is TGTGCCAGCAGCACCCAAGATGGTAACACTGAAGCTTTCTTT. This translates into CASSTQDGNTEAFF.

The chain has TRBV29-1 and TRBJ1-2; 7 nucleotides line up with TRBD1. This CDR3 region has 14 residues. The germline V gene has CDR1 SQVTM and CDR2 ANQGSEA. J was trimmed by 0 bases and V by 7 bases; bases with no gene match: 8. The CDR3 loop reads CSAAGTVANYGYTF. The CDR3 nucleotides are TGCAGCGCAGCTGGGACAGTAGCTAACTATGGCTACACCTTC.

The chain couples TRBV5-4 to TRBJ2-7; D perhaps matches TRBD1 (6 bases). Between the trimmed V and J ends, which lost 0 bases and 5 bases, there was a span of 18 bases. CDR3 length equals 16 residues. The V gene's germline CDR1 is SGHNT and CDR2 YYREEE (reference sequence). The CDR3 region is CASSLGQGPPWNEQYF. The CDR3 coding sequence is TGTGCCAGCAGCTTGGGGCAGGGGCCGCCTTGGAACGAGCAGTACTTC.

This clone was counted once. The genes are TRBV7-9 and TRBJ1-2; TRBD1 matches at 9 bases. Looked up from germline, CDR1 is SEHNR and CDR2 is FQNEAQ (reference sequence). V trimming: 1 base; J trimming: 4 bases; junction bases outside the gene matches: 7. The CDR3 contains 16 residues. This chain's CDR3 is CASSLGWDRELYGYTF. CDR3 coding DNA: TGTGCCAGCAGCTTAGGATGGGACAGGGAACTCTATGGCTACACCTTC.

CDR3 coding DNA: TGTGCCACAAGTATAAGGAGCACCGGGGAGCTGTTTTTT. Translating it yields CATSIRSTGELFF. This chain uses TRBV15 with TRBJ2-2; D ambiguous. The CDR3 loop spans 13 amino acids. Germline V gene sequence: CDR1 LNHNV, CDR2 YYDKDF (reference sequence). With 9 bases removed from V and 4 bases from J, the gap between germline ends came to 12 bases.

This chain connects TRBV6-5 to TRBJ1-5, with 7 bases fitting TRBD1. V was pared by 5 bases and J by 6 bases, with 7 bases of the junction left unmatched. Germline V gene lookup returns CDR1 MNHEY and CDR2 SVGAGI. The CDR3 is 14 residues long. The CDR3 sequence: CASSTQQGIQPQHF. The CDR3 nucleotides are TGTGCCAGCAGTACCCAACAGGGGATTCAGCCCCAGCATTTT.

This clone was observed once. V and J are TRBV7-9 and TRBJ2-5, with 11 bases aligning to TRBD2. The length of the CDR3 is 17 residues. Germline V lookup: CDR1 SEHNR, CDR2 FQNEAQ (reference sequence). J was trimmed by 3 bases and V by 6 bases; bases with no gene match: 12. CDR3 DNA: TGTGCCAGCAGTCAATATATTAGCGGGAGGGGAGAAGAGACCCAGTACTTC. This codes for CASSQYISGRGEETQYF.

The rearrangement joins TRBV19 to TRBJ1-2, with 12 positions matching TRBD1. The CDR3 has 14 amino acids. CDR1 is LNHDA, CDR2 SQIVND, per germline (reference sequence). Trimming removed 4 bases from V and 9 bases from J; junction bases left unmatched: 6. The CDR3 DNA is TGTGCCAGTAGTACCGGGACAGGGGGCGCGAGCTACACCTTC. It yields the protein CASSTGTGGASYTF.

The CDR3 DNA is TGCGCCAGCAGGTGGACTAGCGGGAAAGAGACCCAGTACTTC. Residues: CASRWTSGKETQYF. This chain joins TRBV5-1 and TRBJ2-5, with 12 positions matching TRBD2. The ends lost 5 bases at V and 3 bases at J; junction bases unmatched: 2. The CDR3 is 14 residues long. Germline values: CDR1 SGHRS, CDR2 YFSETQ.

The chain combines TRBV6-5 with TRBJ1-2, with TRBD1 as a possible D gene (5 bases). Trimming took off 6 bases at V and 9 bases at J, with 17 bases between the two ends. Germline V gene sequence: CDR1 MNHEY, CDR2 SVGAGI. The CDR3 has 13 residues. The CDR3 reads CASSQGRQARYTF. CDR3 nucleotides: TGTGCCAGCAGCCAGGGCCGGCAAGCTCGCTACACCTTC.

The J gene is TRBJ2-5, the V gene TRBV10-2; the D gene is possibly TRBD2 (6 bases). Germline CDR1 reads WSHSY; CDR2 reads SAAADI. The CDR3 has 12 amino acids. V lost 5 bases, J lost 3 bases, and 7 bases lay in between. CDR3 DNA: TGCGCCAGCAGTACTAGCAAAGAGACCCAGTACTTC. Amino acid sequence: CASSTSKETQYF.

The chain has TRBV29-1 and TRBJ2-1; TRBD1 agrees at 9 bases. The V and J ends lost 5 bases and 3 bases, in that order; junction bases with no gene match: 11. This CDR3 spans 16 amino acids. CDR1 SQVTM and CDR2 ANQGSEA come from the germline V gene. For the CDR3, the DNA is TGCAGCGTTAGGGACAGGGTAGCGGTCCTCTACAATGAGCAGTTCTTC. Amino acid sequence: CSVRDRVAVLYNEQFF.

The chain combines TRBV7-8 with TRBJ2-7; either TRBD1 or TRBD2 may fit D (6 bases each). This CDR3 has 14 residues. The V gene's germline CDR1 is SGHVS and CDR2 FQNEAQ. The ends were cut back, 1 base at V and 5 bases at J, with 12 bases in the middle. CDR3 sequence: CASSLGWGADEQYF. The CDR3 DNA reads TGTGCCAGCAGCTTAGGTTGGGGGGCCGACGAGCAGTACTTC.

The chain recombines TRBV6-5 with TRBJ1-1; D gene uncertain. V dropped 2 bases and J dropped 1 base, with 5 bases sitting between them. This CDR3 region has 13 residues. Germline CDR1 is MNHEY and CDR2 is SVGAGI. CDR3 DNA: TGTGCCAGCAGTTACAACGAGAACACTGAAGCTTTCTTT. This translates into CASSYNENTEAFF.

This clone was recorded only once. The rearrangement uses TRBV18 and TRBJ2-3, with TRBD2 identical over 14 bases. V gave up 3 bases and J gave up 2 bases; unmatched junction bases: 4. This CDR3 contains 17 residues. The germline CDR1 and CDR2 sequences are KGHSH and LQKENI. The CDR3: CASSPWTSGGITDTQYF. DNA of the CDR3: TGTGCCAGCTCACCTTGGACTAGCGGGGGGATCACAGATACGCAGTATTTT.

The rearrangement joins TRBV5-4 to TRBJ2-1; 9 nucleotides match TRBD2. This CDR3 has 16 amino acids. CDR1 is SGHNT and CDR2 is YYREEE in the germline V gene (reference sequence). The V gene end was trimmed by 4 bases and the J gene end by 7 bases; junction bases not matched to a gene: 12. DNA of the CDR3: TGTGCCAGCAGCCATGTTAAGACTAGCGGAAGTAATGAGCAGTTCTTC. Translated: CASSHVKTSGSNEQFF.

The V call is TRBV9, the J call TRBJ2-7, with 13 bases fitting TRBD2. Per germline, CDR1 SGDLS and CDR2 YYNGEE. V lost 4 bases, J lost 6 bases, and 4 bases stayed unmatched. The CDR3 contains 14 residues. The CDR3 DNA sequence: TGTGCCAGCAGCCCACGGACTAGCGGGGGCGAGCAGTACTTC. It translates to CASSPRTSGGEQYF.

The rearrangement links TRBV25-1 to TRBJ2-4; 8 bases are a match to TRBD1. CDR1 is MGHDK, CDR2 SYGVNS, per germline. V trimming: 3 bases; J trimming: 4 bases; junction bases outside the gene matches: 5. This CDR3 is built from 15 residues. The CDR3 sequence is CASSDAGGTKNIQYF. The CDR3 DNA is TGTGCCAGCAGTGACGCAGGGGGCACAAAAAACATTCAGTACTTC.

CDR3 sequence: CASSQPGQGGETQYF. The CDR3 DNA reads as TGTGCCAGCAGCCAGCCGGGACAGGGGGGCGAGACCCAGTACTTC. The genes are TRBV4-2 and TRBJ2-5; 11 nucleotides line up with TRBD1. J gave up 5 bases and V 3 bases, and 5 bases lay outside the gene matches. The CDR3 sequence is 15 residues long. Germline lookup yields CDR1 LGHNA and CDR2 YNFKEQ.

This chain joins TRBV2 and TRBJ2-2, with D possibly TRBD1 on 6 matching bases. Between the trimmed V and J ends, which lost 7 bases and 0 bases, there was a span of 9 bases. The CDR3 is 14 amino acids. Germline V CDR1 and CDR2: SNHLY, FYNNEI. The CDR3 reads CASIRTANTGELFF. The CDR3 DNA is TGTGCCAGCATTCGGACAGCGAACACCGGGGAGCTGTTTTTT.

The V gene is TRBV18, the J gene TRBJ1-1, with D unclear. This CDR3 has 14 residues. Trimming left V 0 bases short and J 1 base short, with 6 bases between. CDR1 is KGHSH, CDR2 LQKENI, per germline. The chain's CDR3 is CASSPPSANTEAFF. CDR3 DNA sequence: TGTGCCAGCTCACCACCATCTGCGAACACTGAAGCTTTCTTT.

The V and J genes are TRBV4-1 and TRBJ2-2; D uncertain. The CDR3 is 16 amino acids. In germline, CDR1 is MGHRA, CDR2 YSYEKL. V lost 1 base and J 0 bases, leaving 9 bases between the germline ends. Written as DNA, the CDR3 is TGCGCCAGCAGCCAAGGTGGAACAGCGAACACCGGGGAGCTGTTTTTT. Amino acid sequence: CASSQGGTANTGELFF.

The chain carries TRBV5-1 and TRBJ2-2, with 7 bases aligning to TRBD1. V gave up 0 bases and J gave up 7 bases; unmatched junction bases: 3. Germline CDR1 and CDR2: SGHRS and YFSETQ. CDR3 length: 14 residues. CDR3 in amino acids: CASSLGQGDGELFF. The CDR3 DNA is TGCGCCAGCAGCTTGGGACAGGGTGACGGGGAGCTGTTTTTT.

The V call is TRBV9, the J call TRBJ1-1; 7 bases fit TRBD1. Germline trimming cut 0 bases from V and 4 bases from J; bases unmatched to any gene: 3. Per germline, CDR1 SGDLS and CDR2 YYNGEE. The CDR3 has 14 residues. In DNA form, the CDR3 reads TGTGCCAGCAGCGTAGCACAGGGGTCCACTGAAGCTTTCTTT. Amino acid sequence: CASSVAQGSTEAFF.

The chain employs TRBV27 and TRBJ2-7; perhaps TRBD1 as D (6 bases). CDR1 and CDR2 (germline): MNHEY, SMNVEV (reference sequence). The CDR3 sequence is 13 residues long. Trimming took off 6 bases at V and 4 bases at J, with 13 bases between the two ends. CDR3 in amino acids: CASSHTRGYEQYF. In DNA form, the CDR3 reads TGTGCCAGCAGCCATACGAGGGGGTACGAGCAGTACTTC.

The chain is built from TRBV7-6 and TRBJ2-7, with a possible D match to TRBD2 (7 bases). The CDR3 spans 16 residues. The V and J ends lost 1 base and 7 bases respectively, with 20 bases between them. Germline values: CDR1 SGHVS, CDR2 FNYEAQ. CDR3 DNA sequence: TGTGCCAGCAGCTTAGGAACGGGGGGCCCCGAAGGGGAGCAGTACTTC. Translating gives CASSLGTGGPEGEQYF.

This clone appeared a single time. This chain connects TRBV7-2 to TRBJ1-5; D possibly corresponds to TRBD1 (5 bases). Trimming pared 7 bases from V and 3 bases from J, leaving 13 bases between. The CDR3 extends over 14 amino acids. Germline CDR1 and CDR2: SGHTA and FQGNSA. The DNA of the CDR3 is TGTGCCAGCACCGAGGGACGGAACAATCAGCCCCAGCATTTT. Translation: CASTEGRNNQPQHF. The full variable domain, completed using reference TRBV7-2 and TRBJ1-5, is GAGVSQSPSNKVTEKGKDVELRCDPISGHTALYWYRQSLGQGLEFLIYFQGNSAPDKSGLPSDRFSAERTGGSVSTLTIQRTQQEDSAVYLCASTEGRNNQPQHFGDGTRLSIL.

J is TRBJ2-5 and V is TRBV27; D is unresolved. Per the germline V gene, CDR1 is MNHEY and CDR2 is SMNVEV (reference sequence). The CDR3 spans 11 residues. V gave up 4 bases and J gave up 9 bases, with 9 bases separating them. For the CDR3, the DNA is TGTGCCAGCAGTTCAGGTTTGGCCCAGTACTTC. Translation: CASSSGLAQYF.

The chain couples TRBV5-1 to TRBJ2-7; a weak D match, TRBD1 (6 bases). The germline CDR1 and CDR2 sequences are SGHRS and YFSETQ. The CDR3 is 15 residues long. Trimming took off 4 bases at V and 5 bases at J, with 19 bases between the two ends. Here the CDR3 DNA reads TGCGCCAGCAGCCCCGCTCAGGGGACCACTAACGAGCAGTACTTC. Translation gives CASSPAQGTTNEQYF.

The chain is built from TRBV29-1 and TRBJ1-2; D is unclear. Per germline, CDR1 SQVTM and CDR2 ANQGSEA. V lost 0 bases and J lost 3, with 14 bases in between. The CDR3 is made up of 15 amino acids. CDR3 sequence reads: CSVEDPRAVDYGYTF. The DNA for the CDR3 is TGCAGCGTTGAAGATCCCCGTGCAGTCGACTATGGCTACACCTTC.

This clone was recorded only once. This sequence joins TRBV11-2 and TRBJ1-2; D call uncertain. CDR3 length equals 14 residues. V was shortened by 5 bases and J by 2 bases, with 12 bases between the two germline ends. Germline lookup yields CDR1 SGHAT and CDR2 FQNNGV. This CDR3 is CASSRPGGNYGYTF. DNA of the CDR3: TGTGCCAGCAGCCGGCCAGGAGGAAACTATGGCTACACCTTC.